This T cell receptor (beta chain) was sequenced in a study of blood T cell repertoires in COVID-19. Per the authors' pipeline: Reference gene primer amplification in the assay estimated nucleated cell counts. Using immunoSEQ multiplex PCR, the repertoire was profiled, and TCRdb retains in-frame clones only, with some absent. V, J and clone size reflect that table, while D and trimming were determined from the DNA. The table has about 80,000 clones, roughly 85% seen once. V was pared by 7 bases and J by 0 bases, with 10 bases between. The CDR3 loop spans 13 amino acids. Germline-derived CDR1 and CDR2 are SQVTM and ANQGSEA.

The origin of this receptor is a woman in her 70s with acute or convalescent COVID-19. The genes are TRBV29-1 and TRBJ2-1; no firm D call. The sample taken for sequencing was peripheral blood. The DNA of the CDR3 is TGCAGCGAAATCGGGTCCTCCTACAATGAGCAGTTCTTC. As protein: CSEIGSSYNEQFF.